This T cell receptor beta chain was identified in a study of T cell responses to AZD1222 COVID-19 vaccine. Trimming took off 4 bases at V and 0 bases at J, with 19 bases between the two ends. CDR3 length: 18 residues. The germline V gene encodes CDR1 SEHNR and CDR2 FQNEAQ (reference sequence). The assay was immunoSEQ multiplex PCR, and TCRdb's table has in-frame clones only and misses some. Here the sample spans 150,000 to 200,000 clones, over 90% being singletons. The V and J genes are TRBV7-9 and TRBJ2-1, with D perhaps matching TRBD2 (5 bases). The source is an adult in good health. This specimen was peripheral blood, taken on day 0 of AZD1222 vaccination. CDR3: CASSYRWETLSSYNEQFF. In nucleotides, the CDR3 is TGTGCCAGCAGCTATAGATGGGAGACATTGAGCTCCTACAATGAGCAGTTCTTC.